The 15 T cell receptor beta chains below all came from one sample that was sequenced in a study of cytomegalovirus exposure and HLA in healthy donors. The PCR made use of 60 Vbeta and 13 Jbeta primers. Method: immunoSEQ multiplex PCR; TCRdb's copy keeps in-frame clones and lacks some. Seen here are some 180,000 clones, around 82% observed once, and the top ten hold over 1.5%. The sample comprised PBMCs. These receptors were collected from a man between 35 and 55 years old in good health and CMV-seropositive.

The chain recombines TRBV5-1 with TRBJ2-7, with TRBD1 matching over 9 bases. Germline V gene data show CDR1 as SGHRS and CDR2 as YFSETQ. This CDR3 contains 14 residues. V trimming: 4 bases; J trimming: 11 bases; junction bases outside the gene matches: 13. The CDR3 bases are TGCGCCAGCAGCCCAGGGGACAGGGTACCATCCAAGTACTTC. It encodes CASSPGDRVPSKYF.

The chain links TRBV4-1 to TRBJ2-7, with D maybe TRBD2 (6 bases). The CDR3 loop spans 13 amino acids. Trimming removed 1 base at V and 6 bases at J, with 10 bases between. Germline CDR1 reads MGHRA; CDR2 reads YSYEKL. This CDR3 reads CASSQVAGLEQYF. The CDR3 DNA sequence: TGCGCCAGCAGCCAAGTTGCGGGGCTCGAGCAGTACTTC.

This clone appeared a few times. The chain employs TRBV20-1 and TRBJ2-7, with D unresolved. CDR1 is DFQATT and CDR2 is SNEGSKA in the germline V gene (reference sequence). The CDR3 has 10 amino acids. Trimming took off 6 bases at V and 5 bases at J, with 8 bases between the two ends. This CDR3 is CSAGVDEQYF. CDR3 DNA sequence: TGCAGTGCCGGAGTCGACGAGCAGTACTTC.

This clone appeared a few times. The V and J genes are TRBV7-2 and TRBJ2-7; no firm D call. V lost 4 bases to trimming and J lost 3 bases, with 4 bases between them. Germline CDR1 reads SGHTA; CDR2 reads FQGNSA. The CDR3 totals 11 residues. CDR3 DNA sequence: TGTGCCAGCAGCTCCCTCTACGAGCAGTACTTC. Translation gives CASSSLYEQYF. Looking up the rest from reference TRBV7-2 and TRBJ2-7 gives the full variable domain: GAGVSQSPSNKVTEKGKDVELRCDPISGHTALYWYRQSLGQGLEFLIYFQGNSAPDKSGLPSDRFSAERTGGSVSTLTIQRTQQEDSAVYLCASSSLYEQYFGPGTRLTVT.

The V gene is TRBV6-4, the J gene TRBJ1-4; perhaps TRBD1 as D (6 bases). V gave up 5 bases and J gave up 8 bases, with 18 bases separating them. The germline gives CDR1 MRHNA, CDR2 SNTAGT. This CDR3 has 15 amino acids. The DNA of the CDR3 is TGTGCCAGCAGTTGGAGTTTGGGGGCAGAGGAAAAACTGTTTTTT. It encodes CASSWSLGAEEKLFF.

This clone has more than one count but fewer than ten. V gene TRBV11-3 combines with J gene TRBJ1-1; possibly TRBD1 for D (6 bases). Germline-derived CDR1 and CDR2 are SGHNT and YENEEA. This CDR3 comprises 15 residues. V was clipped by 4 bases and J by 5 bases, with 17 bases between them. CDR3 protein: CASSYSAVGGTEAFF. The CDR3 region has the DNA TGTGCCAGCAGCTACTCCGCCGTAGGGGGAACTGAAGCTTTCTTT.

This sequence joins TRBV25-1 and TRBJ2-1, with D possibly being TRBD2 (6 bases). V gave up 4 bases and J gave up 3 bases, with 10 bases separating them. The V gene's germline CDR1 is MGHDK and CDR2 SYGVNS. This CDR3 is 14 amino acids long. Written as DNA, the CDR3 is TGTGCCAGCAGTGGCCGACTAGACTACAATGAGCAGTTCTTC. Amino acids: CASSGRLDYNEQFF.

This rearrangement joins TRBV5-6 to TRBJ2-7; D call uncertain. The germline V and J ends were trimmed by 4 bases and 0 bases, with 14 bases remaining between them. Germline V gene sequence: CDR1 SGHDT, CDR2 YYEEEE. This CDR3 spans 15 amino acids. The CDR3 spells CASSTPQGGSYEQYF. The CDR3 coding sequence is TGTGCCAGCAGCACCCCACAAGGCGGCTCCTACGAGCAGTACTTC.

This clone was seen only a few times. The chain uses TRBV5-6 and TRBJ2-2, with no clear D. V gave up 2 bases and J gave up 6 bases, with 11 bases separating them. Per the germline V gene, CDR1 is SGHDT and CDR2 is YYEEEE. The CDR3 runs to 14 residues. CDR3 in amino acids: CASSFRVAAGELFF. CDR3 DNA sequence: TGTGCCAGCAGCTTCCGGGTTGCGGCCGGGGAGCTGTTTTTT.

This chain links TRBV15 with TRBJ2-7; D ambiguous. Trimming left V 0 bases short and J 4 bases short, with 13 bases between. Per the germline V gene, CDR1 is LNHNV and CDR2 is YYDKDF (reference sequence). The CDR3 length is 15 residues. The CDR3 sequence: CATSRERRTDYEQYF. The DNA for the CDR3 is TGTGCCACCAGCAGAGAAAGGAGAACGGATTACGAGCAGTACTTC.

The CDR3 DNA sequence: TGTGCCAGCGGGCCGGGAATCTACGAGCAGTACTTC. Translation gives CASGPGIYEQYF. The J gene is TRBJ2-7, the V gene TRBV5-4; tentatively, D is TRBD2 (5 bases). The CDR3 loop spans 12 amino acids. Germline CDR1 reads SGHNT; CDR2 reads YYREEE (reference sequence). V shed 7 bases and J shed 3 bases, with 11 bases lying between them.

The rearrangement uses TRBV6-5 and TRBJ2-2; 7 positions agree with TRBD2. Trimming took 6 bases from V and 10 from J; bases not matched to a gene: 8. The V gene's germline CDR1 is MNHEY and CDR2 SVGAGI. The CDR3 length is 13 residues. The CDR3 DNA is TGTGCCAGCAGACGTTCGGGGGGTTCGGAGCTGTTTTTT. Protein product: CASRRSGGSELFF.

The chain is built from TRBV6-5 and TRBJ1-2; D is possibly TRBD1 (5 bases). Per germline, CDR1 MNHEY and CDR2 SVGAGI. The V gene lost 5 bases and the J gene lost 8 bases, with 18 bases spanning the gap. This CDR3 is built from 14 residues. CDR3 sequence (DNA): TGTGCCAGCAGTGACAGCACCCTATTAGGAGGCTACACCTTC. Protein sequence: CASSDSTLLGGYTF.

This clone was seen many times. The V gene is TRBV7-9, the J gene TRBJ1-5; D is possibly TRBD1 (6 bases). The CDR3 totals 15 residues. V shed 4 bases and J shed 2 bases, with 12 bases lying between them. Germline-derived CDR1 and CDR2 are SEHNR and FQNEAQ (reference sequence). CDR3 bases: TGTGCCAGCAGCTCCACAGGGTCGGGCAATCAGCCCCAGCATTTT. It encodes CASSSTGSGNQPQHF.

This sequence joins TRBV5-1 and TRBJ1-5; D call uncertain. Germline-derived CDR1 and CDR2 are SGHRS and YFSETQ. Trimming pared 0 bases from V and 0 bases from J, leaving 7 bases between. The CDR3 runs 15 residues. The CDR3 coding sequence is TGCGCCAGCAGCTTGGCCCCAGATAGCAATCAGCCCCAGCATTTT. Protein product: CASSLAPDSNQPQHF.